This T cell receptor beta chain was found in a study of T cells after yellow fever vaccination. Universal primer sites and UMIs were introduced during 5'RACE template-switching synthesis of TCR cDNA. TCRdb reprocessed the 5' RACE reads via MiXCR and lists one record per CDR3 protein. The sample has a few hundred thousand distinct CDR3 sequences, around 10% seen once. In its sample, this clonotype was seen many times. The CDR3 consists of 13 residues. Germline V gene data show CDR1 as LNHDA and CDR2 as SQIVND (reference sequence). The germline V and J ends were trimmed by 4 bases and 4 bases, with 11 bases remaining between them.

The rearrangement joins TRBV19 to TRBJ2-7; perhaps D is TRBD1 or TRBD2 (5 bases each). This clonotype originated in a young man who received the YFV17D yellow fever vaccine. The sequenced sample was PBMCs, obtained on the day of the first yellow fever vaccination. CDR3 loop: CASSTVWGYEQYV. CDR3 sequence (DNA): TGTGCCAGTAGTACGGTTTGGGGGTACGAGCAGTACGTC.